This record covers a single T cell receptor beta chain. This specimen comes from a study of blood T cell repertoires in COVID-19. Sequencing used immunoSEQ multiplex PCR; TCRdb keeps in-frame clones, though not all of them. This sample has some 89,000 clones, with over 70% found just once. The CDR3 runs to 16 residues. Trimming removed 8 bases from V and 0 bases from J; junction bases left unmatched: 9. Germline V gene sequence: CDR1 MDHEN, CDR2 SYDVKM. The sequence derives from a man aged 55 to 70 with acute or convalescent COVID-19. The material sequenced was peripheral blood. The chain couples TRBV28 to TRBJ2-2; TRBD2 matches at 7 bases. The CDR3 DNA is TGTGCCAGCGGGGAGTCAGGGAGGGCGAACACCGGGGAGCTGTTTTTT. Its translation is CASGESGRANTGELFF.